The clone carrying this TCR beta chain was counted ten times or more. Subjects with ophthalmopathy showed a Clinical Activity Score no lower than 3, a NOSPECS grade no lower than 4, and a duration shorter than 3 months. Investigators excluded patients with uncontrolled infection, other autoimmune disease, pregnancy or lactation. The PBMCs were taken from 10 ml of fresh peripheral blood. This sample was included in a study of T cells in Graves' hyperthyroidism and ophthalmopathy. Amplification targeted TCR beta CDR3 regions from RNA transcripts. A set of HTBI primers served as the primers for a first-round RT-PCR of the TCR CDR3. TCRdb redid the calling of the multiplex PCR reads with MiXCR, one entry per CDR3 protein. The sample has 330,000 or so distinct CDR3 sequences; around 18% are singletons. The TCR sequence derives from a woman aged 40 to 50 with Graves' ophthalmopathy. Input material: blood.

The CDR3 DNA follows: TGTGCCAGCAGCTTACTCCGACCAGGACAGTACATGAACACTGAAGCTTTCTTT. Protein sequence: CASSLLRPGQYMNTEAFF. This chain links TRBV11-1 with TRBJ1-1; possible D gene TRBD1, 6 bases. V lost 2 bases, J lost 0 bases, and 19 bases lay in between. The CDR3 has 18 residues. The germline CDR1 and CDR2 sequences are SGHAT and FQDESV (reference sequence).